This entry describes one T cell receptor beta chain. This clone was observed a single time. Its antigen has not been determined. The sample holds no much larger clone one base away, and base qualities are not on file. This sample is part of a study of OX40 agonist ivuxolimab in advanced cancers. At the level of the whole study: The costimulatory receptor OX40 (CD134) was targeted by ivuxolimab, a fully human IgG2 agonistic monoclonal antibody. Three dose-escalation patients achieved partial responses, one with hepatocellular carcinoma and two with cutaneous melanoma. Peripheral TCRbeta sequencing aimed to test whether ivuxolimab altered TCR sequence diversity and caused clonal T-cell expansion. The monotherapy dose-escalation portion (N = 52 patients) of the phase I ivuxolimab trial is reported in the paper. Intravenous ivuxolimab was administered to patients every 2 weeks at six dose levels: 0.01, 0.1, 0.3, 1.5, 3 and 10 mg/kg. Of the approximately 54 patients in dose escalation, approximately 20 had hepatocellular carcinoma, approximately 15 had melanoma, 9 had renal cell carcinoma and 9 had head and neck cancer. In the dose-escalation cohort, 65% to 90% of patients were male, and the mean age was about 55 years, with a range of roughly 20 to 80. Prior anti-PD-1, anti-PD-L1 or anti-CTLA-4 therapy was permitted, and about two fifths of dose-escalation patients had received checkpoint inhibitors.

Genomic DNA was isolated from the sorted cells so that the TCRbeta CDR3 region could be sequenced. TCRbeta CDR3 regions were sequenced using the immunoSEQ Assay. TCRdb retrieved this table from immuneACCESS and kept in-frame rearrangements only. Not all clones are present; in checked studies, unresolved V genes account for under half, and no reason is known for the remainder. This sample has some 80,000 clones in its table, and around 94% of those were observed once. The ten most abundant clones make up roughly 4.9% of the sample. The paper's findings and limits, for the study overall: Partial responders in the 0.1-3.0 mg/kg groups had among the lowest normalized peripheral clonal expansion, especially among CD8+ T cells. After ivuxolimab, CD8+ T cells had more expanded clones than CD4+ T cells on average. The antigen specificity of the peripheral T cells that underwent clonal expansion was not determined. Low levels of normalized T-cell clonal expansion were also seen in some patients who did not respond. At doses of 0.1 to 3.0 mg/kg, clonal expansion of both CD4+ and CD8+ T cells in blood was seen between baseline and week 6.

Patients with autoimmune disease history or receiving systemic immunosuppression were excluded from the trial. In every dose cohort, peripheral blood was drawn for TCR sequencing at baseline, cycle 4 day 1, and cycle 7 day 1. Samples came from an open-label, multicenter, first-in-human phase I dose-escalation trial of ivuxolimab. Adults with locally advanced or metastatic head and neck squamous cell, hepatocellular, melanoma or renal cell carcinoma were enrolled in the trial. Before TCR sequencing, CD4+ and CD8+ T cells were separately sorted from peripheral blood. The starting material was CD4+ or CD8+ T cells sorted from blood, obtained in a trial of the OX40 agonist ivuxolimab. This receptor was obtained from an adult with an advanced solid tumor such as melanoma, head and neck, liver or kidney cancer.

This receptor has the CDR3 CASSLMEGSLGSYNEQFF. The nucleotides are TGTGCCAGCAGCCTAATGGAGGGTTCCCTCGGCTCCTACAATGAGCAGTTCTTC. The chain was built from TRBV7-3 and TRBJ2-1; the D gene is possibly TRBD2, with 6 bases matching. Reading the germline V gene gives CDR1 SGHTA and CDR2 FQGTGA. V gives up 5 bases and J gives up 0 bases, and the segment between their germline ends measures 20 bases. The CDR3 runs 18 residues from the cysteine to the phenylalanine. Kept here is only the CDR3 DNA, which spans 54 bases and is read in frame from base 1.